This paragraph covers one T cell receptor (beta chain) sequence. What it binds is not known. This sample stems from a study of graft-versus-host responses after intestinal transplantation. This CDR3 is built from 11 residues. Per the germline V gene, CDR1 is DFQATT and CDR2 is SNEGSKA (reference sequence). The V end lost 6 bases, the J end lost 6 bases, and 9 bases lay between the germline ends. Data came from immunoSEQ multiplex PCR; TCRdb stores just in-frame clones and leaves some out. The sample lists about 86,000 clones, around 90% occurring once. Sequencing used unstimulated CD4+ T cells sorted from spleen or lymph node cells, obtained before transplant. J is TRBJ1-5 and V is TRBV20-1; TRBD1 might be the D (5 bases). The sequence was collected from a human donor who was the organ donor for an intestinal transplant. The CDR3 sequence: CSARRGQPQHF. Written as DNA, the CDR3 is TGCAGTGCCAGGAGGGGTCAGCCCCAGCATTTT.